This passage covers 30 T cell receptor beta chains from one sample sequenced in a study of blood T cell repertoires in COVID-19 (dated by TCRdb to the early 2020s). Libraries were prepared through the immunoSEQ multiplex PCR assay. The table was pulled from immuneACCESS by TCRdb, which kept in-frame rearrangements only. Such tables lose some clones; where checked, under half of the loss comes from unresolved V genes, and the rest has no known cause. In this sample the table shows 110,000 to 150,000 clones, over 75% of which occur a single time. The ten largest clonotypes hold 44% of the sample. The material sequenced was peripheral blood. All receptors derive from a human donor in a cohort sampled during active COVID-19.

This clone showed up just a few times. V usage is TRBV14 and J usage is TRBJ2-1; 12 bases fit TRBD2. V gave up 1 base and J gave up 0 bases; unmatched junction bases: 4. Germline V gene lookup returns CDR1 SGHDN and CDR2 FVKESK. CDR3 length equals 18 residues. The CDR3 reads CASSQGTSGASSYNEQFF. The CDR3 DNA reads TGTGCCAGCAGCCAAGGGACTAGCGGGGCGAGCTCCTACAATGAGCAGTTCTTC.

The CDR3 loop reads CASSHGTGGYNEQFF. CDR3 in DNA: TGTGCCAGCAGTCATGGGACAGGGGGGTACAATGAGCAGTTCTTC. V gene TRBV7-8 combines with J gene TRBJ2-1, with 11 positions matching TRBD1. This CDR3 region has 15 residues. Germline V gene lookup returns CDR1 SGHVS and CDR2 FQNEAQ. V dropped 6 bases and J dropped 4; count of bases not matched to a gene: 5. The variable domain in full, with the rest retrieved from reference TRBV7-8 and TRBJ2-1, is GAGVSQSPRYKVAKRGQDVALRCDPISGHVSLFWYQQALGQGPEFLTYFQNEAQLDKSGLPSDRFFAERPEGSVSTLKIQRTQQEDSAVYLCASSHGTGGYNEQFFGPGTRLTVL.

The chain is built from TRBV6-5 and TRBJ1-4, with D possibly being TRBD1 (5 bases). Per germline, CDR1 MNHEY and CDR2 SVGAGI. CDR3 length: 13 amino acids. V shed 11 bases and J shed 10 bases, with 20 bases lying between them. Written as DNA, the CDR3 is TGTGCCGCTTCCAGGGCCGCTCTCGGAAAACTGTTTTTT. Translating it yields CAASRAALGKLFF.

The chain uses TRBV5-3 and TRBJ2-7, with 7 bases fitting TRBD2. TRBV5-3 is known as an ORF, though its function is uncertain. There are 14 residues in the CDR3. V trimming: 4 bases; J trimming: 6 bases; junction bases outside the gene matches: 10. Here the CDR3 DNA reads TGTGCCAGAAGCCACCGAGGCGGGAGCGGCGAGCAGTACGTC. Translated: CARSHRGGSGEQYV.

The V and J genes are TRBV5-4 and TRBJ2-3; 8 bases map to TRBD1. V lost 4 bases, J lost 1 base, and 5 bases stayed unmatched. The CDR3 is 15 amino acids. The V gene's germline CDR1 is SGHNT and CDR2 YYREEE (reference sequence). CDR3 protein: CASSPQGEGTDTQYF. DNA of the CDR3: TGTGCCAGCAGCCCACAGGGGGAGGGCACAGATACGCAGTATTTT.

J is TRBJ2-5 and V is TRBV4-2; D is perhaps TRBD1 (6 bases). Deletions cut 1 base from V and 5 bases from J, with 17 bases between. CDR1 and CDR2 from the germline V gene are LGHNA and YNFKEQ. The CDR3 sequence is 16 residues long. CDR3 amino acids: CASSQVPGQLSETQYF. CDR3 sequence (DNA): TGTGCCAGCAGCCAAGTTCCGGGACAATTGTCGGAGACCCAGTACTTC.

This clone has more than one count but fewer than ten. The chain couples TRBV20-1 to TRBJ2-5; 7 bases are a match to TRBD1. Unmatched junction bases numbered 12, after V lost 3 bases and J lost 5 bases. The CDR3 extends over 15 amino acids. Germline values: CDR1 DFQATT, CDR2 SNEGSKA (reference sequence). The CDR3 nucleotides are TGCAGTGCTAGTCGCCGGGACAGCCGCGGGGAGACCCAGTACTTC. Translated: CSASRRDSRGETQYF.

V usage is TRBV21-1 and J usage is TRBJ2-7; TRBD1, the table's D call, was not compared with the DNA. TRBV21-1 is classified as a pseudogene. The CDR3 has 14 amino acids. CDR3 sequence reads: CASSKAGSGDEQYF. CDR3 DNA: TGTGCCAGCAGCAAAGCAGGATCAGGGGACGAGCAGTACTTC.

The gene calls are TRBV5-1 and TRBJ1-4, with D possibly TRBD1 on 5 matching bases. Germline-derived CDR1 and CDR2 are SGHRS and YFSETQ. With 0 bases removed from V and 3 bases from J, the gap between germline ends came to 12 bases. The CDR3 consists of 16 residues. The CDR3 reads CASSLVRVTANEKLFF. The CDR3 coding sequence is TGCGCCAGCAGCTTGGTCAGGGTGACGGCTAATGAAAAACTGTTTTTT.

The V call is TRBV7-2, the J call TRBJ1-2; TRBD1 aligns across 7 bases. After removal of 3 bases from V and 4 bases from J, the junction contained 8 bases not matched to a gene. Germline CDR1 reads SGHTA; CDR2 reads FQGNSA. CDR3 size: 15 residues. The CDR3 nucleotides are TGTGCCAGCAGCTTCGGACAGGCTGGAGTCTATGGCTACACCTTC. Protein sequence: CASSFGQAGVYGYTF.

V and J are TRBV7-8 and TRBJ2-1, with 7 bases lining up with TRBD2. V lost 5 bases, J lost 4 bases, and 2 bases stayed unmatched. Germline CDR1 and CDR2: SGHVS and FQNEAQ. The CDR3 has 13 residues. In DNA form, the CDR3 reads TGTGCCAGCAGCGGGGACTATTACAATGAGCAGTTCTTC. This codes for CASSGDYYNEQFF.

The chain has TRBV18 and TRBJ2-3; weak D call: TRBD2 (5 bases). This CDR3 contains 13 residues. Trimming cost V 1 base and J 6 bases, with 8 bases left between them. Germline V gene data show CDR1 as KGHSH and CDR2 as LQKENI. The CDR3 region is CASSPRGADTQYF. CDR3 coding DNA: TGTGCCAGCTCACCACGGGGAGCGGATACGCAGTATTTT. Full variable domain (remainder filled in from reference TRBV18 and TRBJ2-3): NAGVMQNPRHLVRRRGQEARLRCSPMKGHSHVYWYRQLPEEGLKFMVYLQKENIIDESGMPKERFSAEFPKEGPSILRIQQVVRGDSAAYFCASSPRGADTQYFGPGTRLTVL.

The chain employs TRBV3-1 (or the pseudogene TRBV3-2) and TRBJ2-5; possible D gene TRBD1, 6 bases. Germline loops: CDR1 LGHDT, CDR2 YNNKEL (reference sequence). The CDR3 covers 15 residues. V was cut by 1 base and J by 4 bases, with 13 bases left in between. The CDR3 nucleotides are TGTGCCAGCAGCCAAGGGAACAGGGCGGGAGAGACCCAGTACTTC. Its translation: CASSQGNRAGETQYF.

CDR3 in DNA: TGCGCCAGCAGCCAAGTAGCAGGGGGTATCACAGATACGCAGTATTTT. Residues: CASSQVAGGITDTQYF. The J gene is TRBJ2-3, the V gene TRBV4-3; 7 nucleotides align to TRBD1. V shed 1 base and J 2 bases; nucleotides not matched to a gene: 6. Germline CDR1 is LGHNA and CDR2 is YSLEER. The CDR3 has 16 amino acids.

The J gene is TRBJ1-5, the V gene TRBV5-5; tentatively, D is TRBD1 (6 bases). Germline V CDR1 and CDR2: SGHKS, YYEKEE (reference sequence). V lost 0 bases to trimming and J lost 7 bases, with 17 bases between them. The CDR3 covers 16 residues. The CDR3 protein is CASSLEVARQGQPQHF. The CDR3 DNA sequence: TGTGCCAGCAGCTTGGAGGTGGCTAGGCAGGGGCAGCCCCAGCATTTT.

The gene calls are TRBV27 and TRBJ1-1; D possibly corresponds to TRBD1 (5 bases). The CDR3 sequence is 14 residues long. Germline V CDR1 and CDR2: MNHEY, SMNVEV (reference sequence). V was trimmed by 3 bases and J by 6 bases, leaving 14 bases between them. CDR3: CASSLSPTVAEAFF. For the CDR3, the DNA is TGTGCCAGCAGTTTGTCCCCGACAGTAGCTGAAGCTTTCTTT.

The CDR3 DNA follows: TGTGCCACCAGCAGCCCCGGGGGGAGCGGGGTAGATACGCAGTATTTT. Translation gives CATSSPGGSGVDTQYF. The gene calls are TRBV15 and TRBJ2-3; 7 bases match TRBD2. Unmatched junction bases numbered 11, after V lost 3 bases and J lost 5 bases. The CDR3 is made up of 16 amino acids. Germline values: CDR1 LNHNV, CDR2 YYDKDF (reference sequence).

The rearrangement links TRBV19 to TRBJ1-2; D unclear. Trimming pared 6 bases from V and 0 bases from J, leaving 17 bases between. The CDR3 runs to 16 residues. Germline CDR1 reads LNHDA; CDR2 reads SQIVND (reference sequence). The CDR3 protein is CASSGLANRANYGYTF. Here the CDR3 DNA reads TGTGCCAGTAGCGGACTCGCCAATCGAGCTAACTATGGCTACACCTTC.

The V and J genes are TRBV29-1 and TRBJ2-3, with a possible D match to TRBD1 (6 bases). The CDR3 has 17 residues. The ends were cut back, 6 bases at V and 2 bases at J, with 24 bases in the middle. Germline CDR1 and CDR2: SQVTM and ANQGSEA. The CDR3 loop reads CSVGSSARDTFTDTQYF. The CDR3 DNA is TGCAGCGTAGGATCCTCTGCTCGGGACACATTCACAGATACGCAGTATTTT.

The chain joins TRBV5-1 to TRBJ2-3; possibly TRBD2 for D (6 bases). With 0 bases removed from V and 1 base from J, the gap between germline ends came to 6 bases. The CDR3 runs 14 residues. Looked up from germline, CDR1 is SGHRS and CDR2 is YFSETQ. The CDR3 reads CASSLGRGTDTQYF. DNA of the CDR3: TGCGCCAGCAGCTTGGGGAGGGGCACAGATACGCAGTATTTT.

This clone was picked up one time. The chain carries TRBV7-2 and TRBJ2-2; D is perhaps TRBD1 (5 bases). This CDR3 has 16 amino acids. Between the trimmed V and J ends, which lost 2 bases and 0 bases, there was a span of 10 bases. Germline lookup yields CDR1 SGHTA and CDR2 FQGNSA. CDR3 nucleotides: TGTGCCAGCAGCTTATGGCAGGGCGCGAACACCGGGGAGCTGTTTTTT. Its protein product is CASSLWQGANTGELFF.

The V and J genes are TRBV5-6 and TRBJ2-3; 7 bases are a match to TRBD1. The CDR3 runs 17 residues. J lost 4 bases, V lost 1 base, and 12 bases had no gene match. Germline V gene data show CDR1 as SGHDT and CDR2 as YYEEEE. Here the CDR3 reads CASSLRRTGVISDTQYF. The CDR3 nucleotides are TGTGCCAGCAGCTTGCGCCGGACAGGTGTGATTTCAGATACGCAGTATTTT.

The chain couples TRBV21-1 to TRBJ2-2; TRBD2 reflects the table's D call only, with no check against the DNA. TRBV21-1 is described as a pseudogene. CDR3 size: 18 residues. The CDR3 here is CASSPGLAGTSSTGELFF. The CDR3 region has the DNA TGTGCCAGCAGCCCAGGACTAGCGGGAACTTCGAGCACCGGGGAGCTGTTTTTT.

The CDR3 DNA follows: TGCAGTGCTAGTCCCGGGGGTGTTACAGATACGCAGTATTTT. Protein: CSASPGGVTDTQYF. The V call is TRBV20-1, the J call TRBJ2-3; possible D gene TRBD2, 6 bases. V was cut by 3 bases and J by 3 bases, with 13 bases left in between. In germline, CDR1 is DFQATT, CDR2 SNEGSKA (reference sequence). CDR3 length: 14 amino acids.

The rearrangement joins TRBV19 to TRBJ1-1; D is ambiguous. Germline CDR1 and CDR2: LNHDA and SQIVND (reference sequence). CDR3 size: 13 residues. V gave up 7 bases and J gave up 0 bases, with 9 bases separating them. CDR3 DNA: TGTGCCAGTACCTTTACACTGAACACTGAAGCTTTCTTT. Its protein is CASTFTLNTEAFF.

Written as DNA, the CDR3 is TGTGCCACCCGGGTTCTTAGCTCCTACAATGAGCAGTTCTTC. Its translation: CATRVLSSYNEQFF. The chain combines TRBV10-3 with TRBJ2-1; D gene unclear. Germline CDR1 reads ENHRY; CDR2 reads SYGVKD. Between the trimmed V and J ends, which lost 10 bases and 0 bases, there was a span of 13 bases. This CDR3 has 14 amino acids.

This clone was observed once. The sample has other DNA sequences that encode this CDR3 too. The chain combines TRBV3-1 (or the pseudogene TRBV3-2) with TRBJ1-5; weak D call: TRBD1 (5 bases). V lost 1 base, J lost 5 bases, and 6 bases lay in between. Per germline, CDR1 LGHDT and CDR2 YNNKEL (reference sequence). CDR3 length: 13 residues. The CDR3 loop reads CASSQGGDQPQHF. The CDR3 nucleotides are TGTGCCAGCAGCCAAGGGGGGGATCAGCCCCAGCATTTT.

The CDR3 nucleotides read TGTGCCAGCAGCTACCAGACTAATGAAAAACTGTTTTTT. Translating gives CASSYQTNEKLFF. The chain links TRBV3-1 (or the pseudogene TRBV3-2) to TRBJ1-4; unclear D gene. The CDR3 is 13 residues long. The germline gives CDR1 LGHDT, CDR2 YNNKEL (reference sequence). V lost 5 bases and J lost 2, with 6 bases in between.

J is TRBJ1-6 and V is TRBV2; 7 bases map to TRBD1. The CDR3 contains 14 residues. Per germline, CDR1 SNHLY and CDR2 FYNNEI. The J segment lost 7 bases and the V segment lost 6 bases, leaving 6 bases of the junction unmatched. For the CDR3, the DNA is TGTGCCAGCAGCCAGGGGGTCTCAAATTCACCCCTCCACTTT. It specifies CASSQGVSNSPLHF. Complete variable domain (other parts from reference TRBV2 and TRBJ1-6): EPEVTQTPSHQVTQMGQEVILRCVPISNHLYFYWYRQILGQKVEFLVSFYNNEISEKSEIFDDQFSVERPDGSNFTLKIRSTKLEDSAMYFCASSQGVSNSPLHFGNGTRLTVT.

This chain links TRBV5-1 with TRBJ2-3; 9 bases are a match to TRBD2. This CDR3 contains 14 residues. J was trimmed by 3 bases and V by 4 bases; bases with no gene match: 3. Germline lookup yields CDR1 SGHRS and CDR2 YFSETQ. CDR3 DNA: TGCGCCAGCAGCGATGCGGGAGGGACAGATACGCAGTATTTT. Protein: CASSDAGGTDTQYF.